A selection of T cell receptor beta chains follows, all from one sample in a study of blood T cell repertoires in COVID-19. The repertoire was sequenced with immunoSEQ multiplex PCR; TCRdb's copy has only in-frame clones and lacks some. In the table there are 60,000 or so clones, 82% of which are singletons. Sequencing used peripheral blood. The receptors come from a human donor in a cohort sampled during active COVID-19. Each CDR3 is given with its conserved first and last residue. Size is omitted from some rows. Given values are once, few, many or a class for expanded clones.

>TRBJ2-2|TRBV7-9|-
CASSLGSNYGELFF
>TRBJ1-2|TRBV2|once
CASSTQGIHYGYTF
>TRBJ1-1|TRBV6-5|-
CASSYFQGLGTEAFF
>TRBJ2-3|TRBV23-1|-
CASYPGGQVPDTQYF
>TRBJ1-1|TRBV19|once
CASSIGALNTEAFF
>TRBJ1-2|TRBV5-4|few
CASSLGTGNNYGYTF
>TRBJ1-5|TRBV9|-
CASSLNGPQGARPQHF
>TRBJ2-1|TRBV4-1|-
CASSRIDSSSYNEQFF
>TRBJ1-2|TRBV7-6|-
CASSLLQGTDYGYTF
>TRBJ2-3|TRBV10-1|once
CASSEFGQANTQYF
>TRBJ2-2|TRBV5-1|few
CASSAGQPNTGELFF
>TRBJ2-5|TRBV3-1/TRBV3-2|-
CASSRTSGANQETQYF
>TRBJ1-5|TRBV7-2|-
CAGQGDNQPQHF
>TRBJ1-6|TRBV10-2|-
CASTRQGRSTPLHF
>TRBJ1-2|TRBV6-5|-
CASSFRDRGYGYTF
>TRBJ1-2|TRBV7-9|-
CASSGNKGANYGYTF
>TRBJ2-3|TRBV10-2|-
CASSPRGPSTDTQYF
>TRBJ2-7|TRBV30|-
CAWNRESSYEQYF
>TRBJ1-2|TRBV14|-
CASSQVRGGVYGYTF